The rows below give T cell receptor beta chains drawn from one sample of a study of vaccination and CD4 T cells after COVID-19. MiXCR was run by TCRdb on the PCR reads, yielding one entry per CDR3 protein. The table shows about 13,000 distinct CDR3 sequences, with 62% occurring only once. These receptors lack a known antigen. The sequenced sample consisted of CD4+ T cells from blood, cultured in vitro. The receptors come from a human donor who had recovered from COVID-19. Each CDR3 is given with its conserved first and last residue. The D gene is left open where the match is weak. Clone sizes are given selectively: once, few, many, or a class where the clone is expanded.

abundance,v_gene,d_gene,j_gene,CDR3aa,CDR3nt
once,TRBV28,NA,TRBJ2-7,CASGELRDAQGEQYF,TGTGCCAGCGGCGAACTCCGGGACGCCCAGGGGGAGCAGTACTTC
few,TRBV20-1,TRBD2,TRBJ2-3,CSARDLAGGLEDTQYF,TGCAGTGCTAGAGATCTAGCGGGAGGGCTTGAAGATACGCAGTATTTT
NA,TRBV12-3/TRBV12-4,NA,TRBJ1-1,CASSAFNRVEAEAFF,TGTGCCAGCAGTGCTTTTAACAGGGTAGAGGCTGAAGCTTTCTTT
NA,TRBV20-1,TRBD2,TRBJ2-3,CSALRQLAGGADTQYF,TGCAGTGCTTTGCGCCAACTAGCGGGAGGAGCAGATACGCAGTATTTT
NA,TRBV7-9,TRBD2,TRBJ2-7,CASSLVLAGADYEQYF,TGTGCCAGCAGCTTGGTCCTAGCGGGAGCCGACTACGAGCAGTACTTC
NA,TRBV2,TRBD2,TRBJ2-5,CASSKTSGTVQETQYF,TGTGCCAGCAGTAAAACTAGCGGGACAGTCCAAGAGACCCAGTACTTC
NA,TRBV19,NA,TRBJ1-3,CASSLPPGTPRSGNTIYF,TGTGCCAGTAGTCTCCCCCCGGGGACGCCGCGCTCTGGAAACACCATATATTTT
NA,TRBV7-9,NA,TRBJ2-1,CASSLTLVGEQFF,TGTGCCAGCAGCTTGACCCTGGTCGGTGAGCAGTTCTTC
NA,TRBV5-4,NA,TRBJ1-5,CASSWQGRNQPQHF,TGTGCCAGCAGCTGGCAGGGACGCAATCAGCCCCAGCATTTT
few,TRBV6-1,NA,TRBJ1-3,CASRPSGNTIYF,TGTGCCAGCCGACCTTCTGGAAACACCATATATTTT
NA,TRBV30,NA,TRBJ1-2,CAWKGYAGTQNYGYTF,TGTGCCTGGAAGGGCTACGCCGGGACTCAGAACTATGGCTACACCTTC
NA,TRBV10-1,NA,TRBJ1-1,CASSESGGLRNTEAFF,TGCGCCAGCAGTGAGTCTGGGGGGCTGAGGAACACTGAAGCTTTCTTT
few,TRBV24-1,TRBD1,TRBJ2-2,CATSDSWDRTNTGELFF,TGTGCCACCAGTGATTCCTGGGACAGAACGAACACCGGGGAGCTGTTTTTT
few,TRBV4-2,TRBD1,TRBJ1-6,CASSQGTGRSPLHF,TGTGCCAGCAGCCAAGGGACAGGGAGGTCACCCCTCCACTTT
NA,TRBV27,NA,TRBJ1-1,CASCLRQGDTEAFF,TGTGCCAGCTGCCTTAGGCAGGGCGACACTGAAGCTTTCTTT
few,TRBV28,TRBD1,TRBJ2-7,CASSQPGTGRYEQYF,TGTGCCAGCAGCCAGCCCGGGACAGGACGCTACGAGCAGTACTTC
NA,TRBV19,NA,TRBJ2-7,CASTQTVRSYEQYF,TGTGCCAGCACACAGACAGTTCGCTCCTACGAGCAGTACTTC
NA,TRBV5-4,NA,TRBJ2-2,CASSSKPLTGITGELFF,TGTGCCAGCAGCTCGAAGCCACTGACAGGCATCACCGGGGAGCTGTTTTTT
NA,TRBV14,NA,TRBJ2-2,CASSRWGANTGELFF,TGTGCCAGCAGCCGATGGGGGGCGAACACCGGGGAGCTGTTTTTT
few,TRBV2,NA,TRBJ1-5,CASSRGQTNQPQHF,TGTGCCAGCTCGCGCGGGCAGACGAATCAGCCCCAGCATTTT
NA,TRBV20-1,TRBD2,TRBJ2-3,CSASLGGGATDTQYF,TGCAGTGCTAGCTTGGGGGGAGGGGCAACAGATACGCAGTATTTT
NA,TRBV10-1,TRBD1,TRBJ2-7,CASSEGQGANEQYF,TGCGCCAGCAGTGAAGGACAGGGGGCCAACGAGCAGTACTTC
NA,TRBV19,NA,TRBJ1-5,CASSAGVLSNQPQHF,TGTGCCAGTTCGGCAGGAGTCCTTAGCAATCAGCCCCAGCATTTT
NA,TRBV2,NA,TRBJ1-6,CASSLTGSKPPLHF,TGTGCCAGCAGTCTGACCGGGTCAAAACCACCCCTCCACTTT
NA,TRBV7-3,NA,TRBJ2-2,CASSPSRLGGELFF,TGTGCCAGCAGCCCATCTCGGCTGGGCGGGGAGCTGTTTTTT
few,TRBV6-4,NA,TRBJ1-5,CASSPRQGNQPQHF,TGTGCCAGCAGTCCCCGACAGGGCAATCAGCCCCAGCATTTT
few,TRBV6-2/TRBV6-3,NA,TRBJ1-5,CASSWADNQPQHF,TGTGCCAGCAGTTGGGCAGACAATCAGCCCCAGCATTTT